This TCR beta chain was obtained from a study of cytotoxic CD8 clonotypes in ibrutinib-treated CLL. Study-level background: On average, each sample had roughly 230,000 productive templates and under 95,000 productive rearrangements. Overall study findings and caveats: On treatment, the uncommon public clonotypes contracted or remained stable. Baseline clonality exceeded age-matched healthy donors and tracked circulating CD8+ T-cell counts.

The V gene's germline CDR1 is MDHEN and CDR2 SYDVKM. The V gene end was trimmed by 6 bases and the J gene end by 4 bases; junction bases not matched to a gene: 10. The CDR3 consists of 15 residues. Produced via immunoSEQ multiplex PCR; TCRdb's table is partial and in-frame only. The data hold approximately 92,000 clones, with 75% to 80% observed a single time. On this clone itself: Its antigen is undetermined.

Sequencing used PBMCs, obtained after 24 months of ibrutinib treatment. The sequence derives from a human donor with chronic lymphocytic leukemia. The chain couples TRBV28 to TRBJ2-3, with 7 bases identical to TRBD2. Here the CDR3 DNA reads TGTGCCAGCAGCTCCACGCGGGAGTACCCAGATACGCAGTATTTT. It is translated as CASSSTREYPDTQYF.